These 13 T cell receptor beta chains came from one sample sequenced in a study of T cell repertoires in cytomegalovirus infection. TCRdb reprocessed the reads with MiXCR, giving one entry per CDR3 protein. This table holds about 310,000 distinct CDR3 sequences, under 20% found once. What was sequenced was PBMCs. The receptor source for this set is a human donor in good health (CMV status not recorded). Some clones in this sample may be carry-over from other donors' samples.

The chain is built from TRBV7-2 and TRBJ2-1; perhaps D is TRBD1 or TRBD2 (6 bases each). Deletions cut 0 bases from V and 9 bases from J, with 12 bases between. There are 14 residues in the CDR3. From germline, CDR1 is SGHTA and CDR2 FQGNSA. CDR3 nucleotides: TGTGCCAGCAGCTTAGCGGGGGCCGGGGGTGAGCAGTTCTTC. Translated: CASSLAGAGGEQFF.

The chain joins TRBV5-4 to TRBJ1-2; D uncertain. Germline lookup yields CDR1 SGHNT and CDR2 YYREEE (reference sequence). V lost 6 bases and J lost 8, with 20 bases in between. CDR3 length equals 14 residues. CDR3 sequence reads: CASTPSEQDVGYTF. The CDR3 DNA sequence: TGTGCCAGCACCCCATCCGAGCAGGACGTCGGCTACACCTTC.

The chain links TRBV2 to TRBJ2-3; D remains ambiguous. CDR1 and CDR2 (germline): SNHLY, FYNNEI. With 4 bases removed from V and 4 bases from J, the gap between germline ends came to 12 bases. CDR3 size: 14 residues. The CDR3 loop reads CASSATPGADTQYF. CDR3 nucleotides: TGTGCCAGCAGTGCTACTCCCGGAGCAGATACGCAGTATTTT.

This chain joins TRBV10-3 and TRBJ2-1; TRBD2 is a possible D gene (6 bases). Trimming stripped 0 bases from V and 5 bases from J, with 14 bases between. The CDR3 loop spans 16 amino acids. Per the germline V gene, CDR1 is ENHRY and CDR2 is SYGVKD. The CDR3 DNA reads as TGTGCCATCAGTGAGTCGGGGGGTGGTCTTAACAATGAGCAGTTCTTC. This translates into CAISESGGGLNNEQFF.

The rearrangement uses TRBV6-5 and TRBJ2-1; the D gene is possibly TRBD1 (5 bases). CDR1 MNHEY and CDR2 SVGAGI come from the germline V gene. The CDR3 is 14 amino acids. V lost 0 bases and J 7 bases, leaving 10 bases between the germline ends. The CDR3 region is CASSYSGPPNEQFF. The CDR3 nucleotides are TGTGCCAGCAGTTACTCGGGGCCCCCGAATGAGCAGTTCTTC.

This clonotype has ten or more counts. The chain has TRBV12-3 or TRBV12-4 and TRBJ2-7, with 7 nucleotides matching TRBD1. The CDR3 length is 14 residues. J lost 1 base, V lost 3 bases, and 3 bases had no gene match. CDR3 residues: CASSLRGPSYEQYF. The CDR3 bases are TGTGCCAGCAGTTTGAGGGGGCCATCCTACGAGCAGTACTTC.

The chain employs TRBV4-1 and TRBJ2-3; 14 bases align to TRBD2. CDR3 length equals 19 residues. V was pared by 5 bases and J by 0 bases, with 10 bases of the junction left unmatched. Per germline, CDR1 MGHRA and CDR2 YSYEKL. In nucleotides, the CDR3 is TGCGCCAGCAGCGCAGGACTAGCGGGGGGATTCGCTAGCACAGATACGCAGTATTTT. Its translation is CASSAGLAGGFASTDTQYF.

V usage is TRBV18 and J usage is TRBJ2-3, with 7 bases that match TRBD1. The V gene's germline CDR1 is KGHSH and CDR2 LQKENI. J gave up 0 bases and V 3 bases, and 3 bases lay outside the gene matches. The CDR3 has 15 residues. CDR3 nucleotides: TGTGCCAGCTCACCTGGGGGACAGAGCACAGATACGCAGTATTTT. It specifies CASSPGGQSTDTQYF.

This chain joins TRBV5-5 and TRBJ2-7, with 8 bases identical to TRBD1. The CDR3 length is 16 residues. With 2 bases clipped from V and 3 bases from J, the junction kept 10 bases outside the gene matches. Germline-derived CDR1 and CDR2 are SGHKS and YYEKEE (reference sequence). The CDR3, as DNA: TGTGCCAGCAGCTTAATGACAGGGGCGCCGGACTACGAGCAGTACTTC. This sequence encodes CASSLMTGAPDYEQYF.

This clonotype was recorded many times. The rearrangement links TRBV7-2 to TRBJ2-2; perhaps TRBD1 as D (5 bases). Per the germline V gene, CDR1 is SGHTA and CDR2 is FQGNSA. The CDR3 has 13 residues. V dropped 8 bases and J dropped 1 base, with 8 bases sitting between them. The DNA for the CDR3 is TGTGCCAGCCGAGACAGGAACACCGGGGAGCTGTTTTTT. The encoded protein is CASRDRNTGELFF.

The chain has TRBV12-3 or TRBV12-4 and TRBJ1-2; 8 nucleotides line up with TRBD1. The CDR3 is 14 amino acids. The ends lost 4 bases at V and 4 bases at J; junction bases unmatched: 5. CDR3 sequence (DNA): TGTGCCAGCAGTTACGGACAGGGCGCCTATGGCTACACCTTC. Residues: CASSYGQGAYGYTF.

This clonotype turned up a few times. This chain uses TRBV7-8 with TRBJ1-1; 7 nucleotides align to TRBD1. Losses at the gene ends were 5 bases for V and 3 bases for J; bases not matched to a gene: 6. This CDR3 region has 14 residues. Germline CDR1 is SGHVS and CDR2 is FQNEAQ. CDR3: CASSRTGGDTEAFF. CDR3 coding DNA: TGTGCCAGCAGCCGGACAGGTGGGGACACTGAAGCTTTCTTT.

This clonotype has a handful of counts. This chain joins TRBV5-8 and TRBJ1-2, with D possibly matching TRBD1 (5 bases). Germline V gene lookup returns CDR1 SGHTS and CDR2 YDEGEE. This CDR3 spans 15 amino acids. V lost 1 base, J lost 7 bases, and 17 bases lay in between. The CDR3 coding sequence is TGTGCCAGCAGCTTGTACTCGGCAGGGCTGAGTGGCTACACCTTC. Its translation: CASSLYSAGLSGYTF.